Each of the 24 T cell receptor beta chains below was sequenced from the same sample in a study of vaccination effects on CD4 cells after COVID-19. ViraFEST used viral peptide pools to expand antigen-specific CD4+ T cells before sequencing. Researchers isolated CD4+ T cells once less than twelve days of culture had elapsed. Participants received two doses of either the BNT162b2 or mRNA-1273 vaccine. For these receptors, no antigen is known. The protocol was immunoSEQ multiplex PCR, while the TCRdb copy is restricted to in-frame clones and leaves out a portion. The data contain tens of thousands of clones, 74% of them singletons. Sequenced material: CD4+ T cells from PBMCs cultured with HCoV-OC43 spike peptides, taken after COVID-19 vaccination. Documented subset: HCoV-OC43 spike overlapping peptide pool stimulation. The receptor set was obtained from a human donor who received a COVID-19 vaccine.

CDR3 loop: CASSLEAGVVYEQYF. The CDR3 bases are TGCGCCAGCAGCTTGGAGGCAGGGGTTGTCTACGAGCAGTACTTC. The V gene is TRBV5-1, the J gene TRBJ2-7; D might be TRBD1 (6 bases). Germline CDR1 is SGHRS and CDR2 is YFSETQ. This CDR3 region has 15 residues. Trimming shortened V by 0 bases and J by 3 bases, and 13 bases separated the two germline ends. Looking up the rest from reference TRBV5-1 and TRBJ2-7 gives the full variable domain: KAGVTQTPRYLIKTRGQQVTLSCSPISGHRSVSWYQQTPGQGLQFLFEYFSETQRNKGNFPGRFSGRQFSNSRSEMNVSTLELGDSALYLCASSLEAGVVYEQYFGPGTRLTVT.

This clone was seen only a few times. The same CDR3 also results from other DNA sequences found in this sample. This chain links TRBV2 with TRBJ1-1; D gene unclear. The germline CDR1 and CDR2 sequences are SNHLY and FYNNEI. The CDR3 is 13 residues long. Trimming stripped 2 bases from V and 1 base from J, with 5 bases between. CDR3 DNA sequence: TGTGCCAGCAGTGAATTGGAGAACACTGAAGCTTTCTTT. Protein: CASSELENTEAFF.

The J gene is TRBJ1-2, the V gene TRBV6-5, with TRBD1 identical over 7 bases. Germline CDR1 and CDR2: MNHEY and SVGAGI. This CDR3 region has 12 residues. The V gene end was trimmed by 8 bases and the J gene end by 4 bases; junction bases not matched to a gene: 4. CDR3 amino acids: CASRQGTYGYTF. In nucleotides, the CDR3 is TGTGCCAGCCGACAGGGTACCTATGGCTACACCTTC.

V is TRBV7-9 and J is TRBJ2-3, with D possibly TRBD2 on 6 matching bases. The germline CDR1 and CDR2 sequences are SEHNR and FQNEAQ (reference sequence). The V end was cut by 11 bases, the J end by 3 bases, with 15 bases between. CDR3 size: 13 residues. Here the CDR3 DNA reads TGTGCCCCCTCTAGCGTTTCGACAGATACGCAGTATTTT. This translates into CAPSSVSTDTQYF.

The V call is TRBV5-4, the J call TRBJ1-1; no reliable D call. The V end lost 5 bases, the J end lost 7 bases, and 15 bases lay between the germline ends. Per germline, CDR1 SGHNT and CDR2 YYREEE (reference sequence). The CDR3 totals 13 residues. The CDR3 reads CASRSPYDIEAFF. In DNA form, the CDR3 reads TGTGCCAGCAGATCCCCATATGACATTGAAGCTTTCTTT.

This chain connects TRBV6-5 to TRBJ2-1, with 8 nucleotides matching TRBD2. Germline loops: CDR1 MNHEY, CDR2 SVGAGI. The CDR3 runs 13 residues. Trimming removed 10 bases from V and 5 bases from J; junction bases left unmatched: 7. The CDR3 sequence is CATQTGGNNEQFF. Here the CDR3 DNA reads TGTGCCACCCAGACGGGAGGGAACAATGAGCAGTTCTTC.

This chain uses TRBV24-1 with TRBJ2-1; no firm D call. The germline gives CDR1 KGHDR, CDR2 SFDVKD. Trimming left V 0 bases short and J 6 bases short, with 2 bases between. This CDR3 region has 12 residues. CDR3 region: CATSDLSNEQFF. In DNA, the CDR3 is TGTGCCACCAGTGATTTGTCCAATGAGCAGTTCTTC.

The chain uses TRBV21-1 and TRBJ1-1. TRBV21-1 is recorded as a pseudogene. This CDR3 comprises 14 residues. The CDR3 DNA sequence: TGTGCCAGCAGCAAACCCCCATTTTGGTTGCAAGCTTTCTTT. Translating it yields CASSKPPFWLQAFF.

The V gene is TRBV27, the J gene TRBJ2-1, with D perhaps given as TRBD1 or TRBD2 (5 bases each). V was cut by 5 bases and J by 0 bases, with 23 bases left in between. Germline V lookup: CDR1 MNHEY, CDR2 SMNVEV (reference sequence). The CDR3 runs 19 residues. The CDR3 bases are TGTGCCAGCAGTCCCCGGGGTCTCGGGGTGGGGCTCTCCTACAATGAGCAGTTCTTC. This translates into CASSPRGLGVGLSYNEQFF.

The chain combines TRBV19 with TRBJ2-1; D is unclear. Looked up from germline, CDR1 is LNHDA and CDR2 is SQIVND (reference sequence). The CDR3 is 13 amino acids. V was pared by 5 bases and J by 5 bases, with 10 bases between. The CDR3 DNA follows: TGTGCCAGTAGTGGCGCGTTTAACAATGAGCAGTTCTTC. Translation gives CASSGAFNNEQFF.

This clone was recorded a few times. The chain couples TRBV3-1 (or the pseudogene TRBV3-2) to TRBJ2-7; no firm D call. Trimming removed 0 bases from V and 4 bases from J, with 13 bases in between. The germline CDR1 and CDR2 sequences are LGHDT and YNNKEL (reference sequence). This CDR3 spans 15 amino acids. For the CDR3, the DNA is TGTGCCAGCAGCCAAGATTTCTTGGCCAGGTACGAGCAGTACTTC. Its protein product is CASSQDFLARYEQYF.

This clone is a singleton in its sample. This chain connects TRBV30 to TRBJ1-1, with D hard to call. Germline lookup yields CDR1 GTSNPN and CDR2 SVGIG (reference sequence). Between the trimmed V and J ends, which lost 0 bases and 1 base, there was a span of 15 bases. The CDR3 length is 16 residues. The CDR3 protein is CAWSVPWGTRNTEAFF. CDR3 sequence (DNA): TGTGCCTGGAGTGTACCATGGGGAACCAGGAACACTGAAGCTTTCTTT.

The J gene is TRBJ2-3, the V gene TRBV10-1, with D possibly being TRBD2 (6 bases). The germline V and J ends were trimmed by 3 bases and 2 bases, with 15 bases remaining between them. Germline V gene sequence: CDR1 WNHNN, CDR2 SYGVQD (reference sequence). The CDR3 extends over 16 amino acids. The CDR3 spells CASSDLLRGNTDTQYF. The CDR3 bases are TGCGCCAGCAGTGATCTGCTGCGGGGAAACACAGATACGCAGTATTTT.

The chain links TRBV10-1 to TRBJ1-3; D perhaps matches TRBD1 (5 bases). The CDR3 loop spans 14 amino acids. The germline CDR1 and CDR2 sequences are WNHNN and SYGVQD (reference sequence). The V end lost 3 bases, the J end lost 0 bases, and 6 bases lay between the germline ends. Here the CDR3 reads CASSEGHSGNTIYF. The CDR3 DNA follows: TGCGCCAGCAGTGAAGGACACTCTGGAAACACCATATATTTT.

The chain is built from TRBV10-3 and TRBJ1-4; D is possibly TRBD1 (5 bases). V lost 0 bases and J 3 bases, leaving 8 bases between the germline ends. This CDR3 has 15 amino acids. Per germline, CDR1 ENHRY and CDR2 SYGVKD. CDR3 bases: TGTGCCATCAGTGAGTCAGGGGTTCCTAATGAAAAACTGTTTTTT. It translates to CAISESGVPNEKLFF.

Remarks on this clone: At the DNA level, this CDR3 is encoded by other sequences in the same sample as well. The rearrangement joins TRBV12-3 or TRBV12-4 to TRBJ1-5; D remains ambiguous. V was shortened by 0 bases and J by 4 bases, with 4 bases between the two germline ends. There are 13 residues in the CDR3. CDR3 region: CASSLAENQPQHF. The DNA of the CDR3 is TGTGCCAGCAGTTTAGCAGAGAATCAGCCCCAGCATTTT.

The chain combines TRBV7-7 with TRBJ2-1, with 10 bases aligning to TRBD2. Germline V gene sequence: CDR1 SSHAT, CDR2 FNYEAQ (reference sequence). Unmatched junction bases numbered 6, after V lost 5 bases and J lost 5 bases. This CDR3 has 15 amino acids. The CDR3 DNA follows: TGTGCCAGCAGCAGCGGGAGGGCCGCTAACAATGAGCAGTTCTTC. It translates to CASSSGRAANNEQFF.

The chain has TRBV6-5 and TRBJ1-6; TRBD1 aligns across 10 bases. The J segment lost 9 bases and the V segment lost 8 bases, leaving 7 bases of the junction unmatched. Germline CDR1 reads MNHEY; CDR2 reads SVGAGI. This CDR3 region has 14 residues. The CDR3, as DNA: TGTGCCAGCTGGCCGGGACAGGGGAGTTCACCCCTCCACTTT. Protein product: CASWPGQGSSPLHF.

J is TRBJ1-6 and V is TRBV10-3; 7 positions agree with TRBD1. After removal of 5 bases from V and 6 bases from J, the junction contained 4 bases not matched to a gene. The CDR3 length is 14 residues. Germline V gene lookup returns CDR1 ENHRY and CDR2 SYGVKD. The CDR3 bases are TGTGCCATCAGTTCGTGGGACAGTAATTCACCCCTCCACTTT. Encoded protein: CAISSWDSNSPLHF.

The V call is TRBV4-2, the J call TRBJ2-3; D not resolved. The length of the CDR3 is 12 residues. V lost 0 bases, J lost 6 bases, and 4 bases lay in between. Germline loops: CDR1 LGHNA, CDR2 YNFKEQ. CDR3 loop: CASSQDRDTQYF. The CDR3 region has the DNA TGTGCCAGCAGCCAAGATAGGGATACGCAGTATTTT.

The V gene is TRBV19, the J gene TRBJ2-1; a possible D gene is TRBD2 (5 bases). CDR1 is LNHDA, CDR2 SQIVND, per germline (reference sequence). This CDR3 contains 13 residues. V lost 5 bases and J lost 9, with 14 bases in between. The CDR3 coding sequence is TGTGCCAGTAGTCTCCGCGGGTACGGTGAGCAGTTCTTC. This codes for CASSLRGYGEQFF.

The rearrangement joins TRBV9 to TRBJ1-2, with 7 bases matching TRBD1. Germline trimming cut 0 bases from V and 2 bases from J; bases unmatched to any gene: 7. CDR1 SGDLS and CDR2 YYNGEE come from the germline V gene. The CDR3 is 16 residues long. CDR3: CASSVDGTAWNYGYTF. The CDR3 DNA reads TGTGCCAGCAGCGTAGATGGGACAGCCTGGAACTATGGCTACACCTTC.

The J gene is TRBJ2-5, the V gene TRBV15, with 7 bases identical to TRBD2. V lost 9 bases and J lost 5; bases outside the gene matches: 3. The CDR3 totals 11 residues. Germline loops: CDR1 LNHNV, CDR2 YYDKDF (reference sequence). DNA for the CDR3: TGTGCCACTGGACTAGAGGAGACCCAGTACTTC. Translation gives CATGLEETQYF.

This sequence joins TRBV24-1 and TRBJ1-6; D is undetermined. The CDR3 runs 15 residues. The germline CDR1 and CDR2 sequences are KGHDR and SFDVKD. V was trimmed by 6 bases and J by 7 bases, leaving 15 bases between them. The CDR3, as DNA: TGTGCCACCAGTTTCGCGCAGTTCAAAAATTCACCCCTCCACTTT. This sequence encodes CATSFAQFKNSPLHF.